The rows below give T cell receptor beta chains drawn from one sample of a study of OX40 agonist ivuxolimab in advanced cancers. Data came from immunoSEQ multiplex PCR; TCRdb stores just in-frame clones and leaves some out. The repertoire has 8,500 to 13,000 clones, over 65% of them found once; the top ten carry under 25%. The sample was CD4+ or CD8+ T cells sorted from blood, taken in a trial of the OX40 agonist ivuxolimab. All receptors come from an adult with an advanced solid tumor such as melanoma, head and neck, liver or kidney cancer. Each CDR3 is given with its conserved first and last residue. D genes are given only for firm matches.

cdr3_nt	cdr3_aa	d_call	v_call	j_call
TGTGCCTGGACATACGGTTCGAACACTGAAGCTTTCTTT	CAWTYGSNTEAFF	NA	TRBV30	TRBJ1-1
TGTGCCAGCAGCTTAGGGGGTCCCCCAGGTCATGAGCAGTACTTC	CASSLGGPPGHEQYF	NA	TRBV7-9	TRBJ2-7
TGTGCCAGCAGCTTAGGAGGGGGGTCCTACAATGAGCAGTTCTTC	CASSLGGGSYNEQFF	NA	TRBV7-3	TRBJ2-1
TGTGCCAGCAGCTTAGATCAGGGGATCTACGAGCAGTACTTC	CASSLDQGIYEQYF	NA	TRBV7-9	TRBJ2-7
TGTGCCAGCAGCGTCCGGGACAGGGGGCTGCTCACAGATACGCAGTATTTT	CASSVRDRGLLTDTQYF	TRBD1	TRBV25-1	TRBJ2-3
TGTGCCAGCAGCTCAGAGGCAACTAATGAAAAACTGTTTTTT	CASSSEATNEKLFF	NA	TRBV7-9	TRBJ1-4
TGTGCCAGCAGTTTGTACCCTCCACCTTGGGACTCTGGCGCCGGGGAGCTGTTTTTT	CASSLYPPPWDSGAGELFF	NA	TRBV27	TRBJ2-2
TGCGCCAGCAGCCAAGATCGGTCCGGTGGTTGGCACAATGAGCAGTTCTTC	CASSQDRSGGWHNEQFF	NA	TRBV4-3	TRBJ2-1
TGTGCTAGTGGTTTGGGCAATGAGCAGTTCTTC	CASGLGNEQFF	NA	TRBV12-5	TRBJ2-1
TGTGCCAGCAGCTTGGCAGGTAATGAAGCTTTCTTT	CASSLAGNEAFF	NA	TRBV5-5	TRBJ1-1